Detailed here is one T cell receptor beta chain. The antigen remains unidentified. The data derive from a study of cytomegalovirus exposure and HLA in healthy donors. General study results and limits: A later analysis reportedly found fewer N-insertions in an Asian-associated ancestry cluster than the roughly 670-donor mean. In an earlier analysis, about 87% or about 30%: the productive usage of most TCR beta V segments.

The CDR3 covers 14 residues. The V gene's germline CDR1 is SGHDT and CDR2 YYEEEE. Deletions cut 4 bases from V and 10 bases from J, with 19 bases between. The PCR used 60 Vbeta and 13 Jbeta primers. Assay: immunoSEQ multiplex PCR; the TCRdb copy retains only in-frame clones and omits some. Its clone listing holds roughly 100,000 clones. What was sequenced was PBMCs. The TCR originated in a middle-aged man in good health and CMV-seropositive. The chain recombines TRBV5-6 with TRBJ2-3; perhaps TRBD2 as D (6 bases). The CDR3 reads CASSPPLSGRAQYF. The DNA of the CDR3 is TGTGCCAGCAGCCCCCCCCTTAGCGGTCGCGCGCAGTATTTT.